The rows below give T cell receptor beta chains drawn from one sample of a study of blood T cell repertoires in COVID-19. Assay used: immunoSEQ multiplex PCR; TCRdb lists only in-frame clones, some missing. The sample shows about 170,000 clones, 84% of them seen only once. Sequencing was carried out using peripheral blood. The receptors were gathered from an elderly woman with COVID-19, enrolled during active disease. The CDR3 runs from the conserved cysteine through the conserved F or W. D genes are given only for firm matches. Only part of the rows carry a size: once, few, many, or a class if the clone is expanded.

v_gene: TRBV3-1/TRBV3-2; abundance: -; j_gene: TRBJ2-5; d_gene: TRBD1; CDR3nt: TGTGCCAGCAGCCAAGGCGACAGGGGGGAGACCCAGTACTTC; CDR3aa: CASSQGDRGETQYF
v_gene: TRBV27; abundance: -; j_gene: TRBJ2-7; d_gene: TRBD2; CDR3nt: TGTGCCAGCGGACTAGCGGGAGTACTCGAGCAGTACTTC; CDR3aa: CASGLAGVLEQYF
v_gene: TRBV7-3; abundance: once; j_gene: TRBJ1-1; d_gene: -; CDR3nt: TGTGCCAGCAACTCGGGTCCCACGACAGGTGAAGCTTTCTTT; CDR3aa: CASNSGPTTGEAFF
v_gene: TRBV7-2; abundance: few; j_gene: TRBJ1-5; d_gene: -; CDR3nt: TGTGCCAGCAGCTTATACCGGGACAATAGCAATCAGCCCCAGCATTTT; CDR3aa: CASSLYRDNSNQPQHF
v_gene: TRBV2; abundance: -; j_gene: TRBJ1-3; d_gene: TRBD1; CDR3nt: TGTGCCAGCAGCGGGACAGGCTCTGGAAACACCATATATTTT; CDR3aa: CASSGTGSGNTIYF
v_gene: TRBV9; abundance: -; j_gene: TRBJ2-1; d_gene: TRBD2; CDR3nt: TGTGCCAGCAGCGCTAGCGGGAAAATCTACAATGAGCAGTTCTTC; CDR3aa: CASSASGKIYNEQFF
v_gene: TRBV6-6; abundance: -; j_gene: TRBJ1-5; d_gene: -; CDR3nt: TGTGCCAGCAGTTACGCCAGGGATTGGCCCCAGCATTTT; CDR3aa: CASSYARDWPQHF
v_gene: TRBV2; abundance: -; j_gene: TRBJ2-2; d_gene: -; CDR3nt: TGTGCCAGCAGTTACGGGACCGGGGAGCTGTTTTTT; CDR3aa: CASSYGTGELFF
v_gene: TRBV19; abundance: -; j_gene: TRBJ2-5; d_gene: -; CDR3nt: TGTGCCAGTTCGCTCAGCGGAAGGGAGACCCAGTACTTC; CDR3aa: CASSLSGRETQYF
v_gene: TRBV12-3/TRBV12-4; abundance: -; j_gene: TRBJ2-7; d_gene: -; CDR3nt: TGTGCCAGCAGTACGACTGACTCCTACGAGCAGTACTTC; CDR3aa: CASSTTDSYEQYF
v_gene: TRBV27; abundance: once; j_gene: TRBJ1-6; d_gene: TRBD1; CDR3nt: TGTGCCAGCAGGTCCGGGACAGCCGATTCACCCCTCCACTTT; CDR3aa: CASRSGTADSPLHF
v_gene: TRBV19; abundance: -; j_gene: TRBJ1-5; d_gene: TRBD1; CDR3nt: TGTGCCAGTAGTATTAGGGTTGGACAGGATAGCAATCAGCCCCAGCATTTT; CDR3aa: CASSIRVGQDSNQPQHF
v_gene: TRBV6-5; abundance: few; j_gene: TRBJ1-2; d_gene: TRBD1; CDR3nt: TGTGCCAGCAGGAAACCGGGACAGGTCTATGGCTACACCTTC; CDR3aa: CASRKPGQVYGYTF
v_gene: TRBV6-2/TRBV6-3; abundance: -; j_gene: TRBJ2-3; d_gene: -; CDR3nt: TGTGCCAGCAGTGGAACGGGGGGCCCCGCGGGGACGCAGTATTTT; CDR3aa: CASSGTGGPAGTQYF
v_gene: TRBV27; abundance: -; j_gene: TRBJ1-1; d_gene: -; CDR3nt: TGTGCCAGCAGGGGGGCGAACACTGAAGCTTTCTTT; CDR3aa: CASRGANTEAFF
v_gene: TRBV29-1; abundance: -; j_gene: TRBJ2-3; d_gene: -; CDR3nt: TGCAGCCACAGGGTTAACGTCGCAGATACGCAGTATTTT; CDR3aa: CSHRVNVADTQYF
v_gene: TRBV2; abundance: -; j_gene: TRBJ2-5; d_gene: -; CDR3nt: TGTGCCAGCAGTATAGAGGGCGGAGGCGAGACCCAGTACTTC; CDR3aa: CASSIEGGGETQYF
v_gene: TRBV27; abundance: -; j_gene: TRBJ2-2; d_gene: -; CDR3nt: TGTGCCAGCAGTTCCCCGGACAAATCGTGGAACACCGGGGAGCTGTTTTTT; CDR3aa: CASSSPDKSWNTGELFF
v_gene: TRBV5-1; abundance: few; j_gene: TRBJ2-5; d_gene: TRBD1; CDR3nt: TGCGCCAGCAAGAAAACAGGGGTGGGAGAGACCCAGTACTTC; CDR3aa: CASKKTGVGETQYF
v_gene: TRBV28; abundance: few; j_gene: TRBJ1-5; d_gene: -; CDR3nt: TGTGCCAGCAGTTTATTCATCAATAGCAATCAGCCCCAGCATTTT; CDR3aa: CASSLFINSNQPQHF
v_gene: TRBV7-2; abundance: -; j_gene: TRBJ2-3; d_gene: -; CDR3nt: TGTGCCAGCAGCGGGACACGCGGCACAGATACGCAGTATTTT; CDR3aa: CASSGTRGTDTQYF
v_gene: TRBV30; abundance: few; j_gene: TRBJ2-2; d_gene: -; CDR3nt: TGTGCCTGGCTATTAGCCGGAAAATACACCGGGGAGCTGTTTTTT; CDR3aa: CAWLLAGKYTGELFF
v_gene: TRBV30; abundance: -; j_gene: TRBJ2-1; d_gene: TRBD1; CDR3nt: TGTGCCTGGACAGGCAGGGGGCTTAGGAGCTCCTACAATGAGCAGTTCTTC; CDR3aa: CAWTGRGLRSSYNEQFF